This T cell receptor beta chain is from a study of CD8+ T cells in alopecia areata (dated by TCRdb to 2016 to 2018). Concerning the study at large: The treated patients took part in an open-label pilot trial in which moderate-to-severe alopecia areata was treated with oral tofacitinib at 5 to 10 mg twice daily. immunoSEQ multiplex PCR using 35 Vbeta forward primers and 13 Jbeta reverse primers was used to amplify TCRbeta CDR3 regions. Tofacitinib was given for 6 to 18 months, followed by 6 months of follow-up off drug to assess delayed response and recurrence. In humans, TCRbeta sequencing was performed on scalp tissue and on sorted CD4+ and CD8+ peripheral blood T cells from healthy controls and from patients with patchy or totalis/universalis alopecia areata. Tofacitinib-treated patients had biopsies at baseline and at 4 and 24 weeks of treatment, with a later scalp biopsy in several patients. Clonality in the scalp was compared among normal scalp (n=4), patchy alopecia areata scalp (n=8), and alopecia totalis/universalis scalp (n=8). For the treated patients, the SALT score, which quantifies what percentage of scalp surface area is affected, served as the measure of disease severity. In both human patients and the C3H/HeJ mouse model, the study applied high-throughput TCRbeta sequencing to look at T cell clonal expansion in alopecia areata. The RNA source kit depended on sample type: the PAXgene miRNA kit for fixed scalp, the miRNeasy kit for PBMCs, and the RNeasy kit for mouse skin.

Receptor libraries were prepared by the immunoSEQ multiplex PCR assay. RNA was extracted from all samples and reverse transcribed into cDNA, which served as template for TCR sequencing. SuperScript III was used to make first-strand cDNA, primed with a 2:1 mix of oligo-dT and random hexamers. A synthetic immune receptor repertoire was used to gauge amplification bias, and whatever bias remained was removed computationally. As for the original processing: Raw reads were preprocessed to remove errors, and CDR3 was defined according to IMGT conventions as the region from the conserved cysteine to phenylalanine. Clonality was computed as 1 minus the Shannon entropy, with the entropy normalized by log2 of the number of productive unique TCRs. CD4 or CD8 identity of scalp clones was inferred by cross-referencing scalp TCRbeta sequences with sorted blood CD4 and CD8 repertoires. TCRdb's version of the immuneACCESS table is confined to in-frame rearrangements and falls short of the full clone set. An unresolved V gene accounts for under half of the shortfall where checked; the remainder is of unknown origin. Clone size and V and J calls were adopted from that table, with D and trimming inferred from the DNA. In all, the sample holds some 220,000 clones, and about 57% of those were seen once. The biggest ten clones account for 1.6% of the sample.

V loses 6 bases of germline sequence and J loses 6 bases, and the interval between the two ends is 11 bases. The CDR3 contains 11 residues, cysteine and phenylalanine counted. The read is trimmed to its CDR3 DNA, 33 bases read in frame from base 1. The germline V gene (reference sequence) specifies DFQATT as CDR1 and SNEGSKA as CDR2. The research as a whole found: Higher clonality and more expanded CD8+ clones were observed in lesional scalp than in normal scalp, particularly in alopecia totalis/universalis, a finding suggestive of antigenic drive. Resident alphabeta T cells in normal human skin are also sequenced, complicating scalp TCR repertoire analysis, unlike mouse skin dominated by gammadelta T cells. TCR sequences shared between patients were less clear than in mice, possibly partly because of HLA diversity in the patient population. Because the treated cohort was small and included a single nonresponder, larger studies are needed to assess links between baseline CD8+ expansion and response. During tofacitinib treatment, many expanded lesional clones remained in scalp and blood, and this persistence may partly explain relapse after treatment is stopped. Tofacitinib significantly lowered scalp clonality and the number of expanded CD8+ clones among the top 100 scalp clones.

The time point label corresponds to: around 4 weeks on oral tofacitinib. What the treatment or condition label conveys for this sample: oral pan-JAK inhibitor, 5-10 mg twice daily. Peripheral blood and lesional scalp punch biopsies were obtained from patients with alopecia areata. PBMCs were isolated by density centrifugation and stained for CD3, CD4 and CD8, and CD4+ and CD8+ T cells were sorted on a FACSAria. Of note for this clone: No cognate antigen has been identified for it. Base qualities are not recorded, but no much larger clone differs from it by a single base.

The rearrangement joined TRBV20-1 to TRBJ1-1, with the D gene not confidently named. The TCR sequence derives from a human donor with alopecia areata. The sequencing used CD4+ T cells sorted from blood, collected at week 4, from a patient treated with tofacitinib. The nucleotide sequence is given as TGCAGTGCCCGGGTTGAATCTGAAGCTTTCTTT. This translates into CSARVESEAFF.